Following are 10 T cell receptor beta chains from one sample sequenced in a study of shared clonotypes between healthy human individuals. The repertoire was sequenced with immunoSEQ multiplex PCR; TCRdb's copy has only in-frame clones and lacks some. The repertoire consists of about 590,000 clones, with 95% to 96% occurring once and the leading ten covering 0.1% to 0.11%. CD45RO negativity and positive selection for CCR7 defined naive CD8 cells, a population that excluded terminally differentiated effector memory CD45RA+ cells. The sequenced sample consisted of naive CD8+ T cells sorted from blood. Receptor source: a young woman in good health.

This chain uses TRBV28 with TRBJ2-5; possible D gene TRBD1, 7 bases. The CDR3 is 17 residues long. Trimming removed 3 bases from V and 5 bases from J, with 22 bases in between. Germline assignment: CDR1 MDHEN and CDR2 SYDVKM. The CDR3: CASSLPIDRDWGETQYF. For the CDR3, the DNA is TGTGCCAGCAGTTTGCCTATCGACAGGGACTGGGGTGAGACCCAGTACTTC.

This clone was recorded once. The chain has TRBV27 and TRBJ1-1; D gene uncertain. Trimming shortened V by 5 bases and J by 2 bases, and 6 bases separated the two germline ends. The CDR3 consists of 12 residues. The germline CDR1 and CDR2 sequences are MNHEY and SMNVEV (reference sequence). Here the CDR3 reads CASSTSNTEAFF. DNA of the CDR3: TGTGCCAGCAGTACGAGTAACACTGAAGCTTTCTTT.

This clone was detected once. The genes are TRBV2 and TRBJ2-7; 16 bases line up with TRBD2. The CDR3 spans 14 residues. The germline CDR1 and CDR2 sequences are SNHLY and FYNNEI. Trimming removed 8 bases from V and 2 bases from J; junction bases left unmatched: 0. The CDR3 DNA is TGTGCCAGCGGGACTAGCGGGAGGGCCTACGAGCAGTACTTC. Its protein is CASGTSGRAYEQYF. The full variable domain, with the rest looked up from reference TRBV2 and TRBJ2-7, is EPEVTQTPSHQVTQMGQEVILRCVPISNHLYFYWYRQILGQKVEFLVSFYNNEISEKSEIFDDQFSVERPDGSNFTLKIRSTKLEDSAMYFCASGTSGRAYEQYFGPGTRLTVT.

The CDR3 sequence is CASSQERQISQPQHF. DNA of the CDR3: TGTGCCAGCAGCCAAGAACGACAGATAAGCCAGCCCCAGCATTTT. The chain couples TRBV4-2 to TRBJ1-5; weak D call: TRBD1 (5 bases). This CDR3 is built from 15 residues. The V end was cut by 0 bases, the J end by 7 bases, with 13 bases between. CDR1 is LGHNA and CDR2 is YNFKEQ in the germline V gene.

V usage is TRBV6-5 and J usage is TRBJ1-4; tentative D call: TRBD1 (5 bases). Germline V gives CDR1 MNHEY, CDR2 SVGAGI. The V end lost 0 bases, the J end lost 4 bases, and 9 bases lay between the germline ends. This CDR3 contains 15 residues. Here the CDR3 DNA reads TGTGCCAGCAGTTACTCTCCAGGGTTTAATGAAAAACTGTTTTTT. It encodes CASSYSPGFNEKLFF.

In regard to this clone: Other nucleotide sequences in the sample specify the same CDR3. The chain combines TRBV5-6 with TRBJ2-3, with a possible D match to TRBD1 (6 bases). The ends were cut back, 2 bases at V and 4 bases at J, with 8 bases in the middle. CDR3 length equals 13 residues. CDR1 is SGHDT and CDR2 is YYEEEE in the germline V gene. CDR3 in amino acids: CASSLGGPDTQYF. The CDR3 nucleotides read TGTGCCAGCAGCTTAGGGGGTCCAGATACGCAGTATTTT.

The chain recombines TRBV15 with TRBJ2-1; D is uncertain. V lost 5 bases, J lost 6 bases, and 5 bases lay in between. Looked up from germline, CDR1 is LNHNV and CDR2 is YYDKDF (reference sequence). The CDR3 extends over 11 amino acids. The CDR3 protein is CATSDINEQFF. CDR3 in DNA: TGTGCCACCAGCGACATCAATGAGCAGTTCTTC. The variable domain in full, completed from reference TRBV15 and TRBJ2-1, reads DAMVIQNPRYQVTQFGKPVTLSCSQTLNHNVMYWYQQKSSQAPKLLFHYYDKDFNNEADTPDNFQSRRPNTSFCFLDIRSPGLGDTAMYLCATSDINEQFFGPGTRLTVL.

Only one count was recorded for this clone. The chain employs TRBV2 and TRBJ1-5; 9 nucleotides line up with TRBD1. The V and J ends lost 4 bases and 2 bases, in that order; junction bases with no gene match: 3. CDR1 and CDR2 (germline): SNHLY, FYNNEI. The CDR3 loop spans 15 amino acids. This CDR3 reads CASSGDRERNQPQHF. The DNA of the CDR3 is TGTGCCAGCAGTGGGGACAGGGAACGCAATCAGCCCCAGCATTTT.

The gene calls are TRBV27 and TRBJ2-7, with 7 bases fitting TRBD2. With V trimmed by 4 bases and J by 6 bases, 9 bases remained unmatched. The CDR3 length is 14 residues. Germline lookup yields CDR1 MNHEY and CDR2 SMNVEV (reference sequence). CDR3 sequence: CASSSVTSASEQYF. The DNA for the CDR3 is TGTGCCAGCAGTTCTGTTACTAGCGCCAGCGAGCAGTACTTC.

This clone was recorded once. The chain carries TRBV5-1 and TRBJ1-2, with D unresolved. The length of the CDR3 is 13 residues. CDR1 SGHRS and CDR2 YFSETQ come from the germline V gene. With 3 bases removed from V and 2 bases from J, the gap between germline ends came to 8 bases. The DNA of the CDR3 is TGCGCCAGCAGCTCCACAGAGAACTATGGCTACACCTTC. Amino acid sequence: CASSSTENYGYTF.